One sample yielded the 21 T cell receptor beta chains listed below, sequenced in a study of blood T cell repertoires in COVID-19. Only in-frame clones appear in the TCRdb table, and some are missing; sequencing was by immunoSEQ multiplex PCR. The profile shows about 210,000 clones, 81% of them singletons. The sample was PBMCs or T cells enriched from blood (not recorded which). These receptors all stem from a woman aged 45-59 years with acute COVID-19.

The gene calls are TRBV7-2 and TRBJ2-5; D is possibly TRBD2 (6 bases). The CDR3 runs to 15 residues. V was clipped by 2 bases and J by 7 bases, with 17 bases between them. The germline gives CDR1 SGHTA, CDR2 FQGNSA. The CDR3 bases are TGTGCCAGCAGCTTAATTAATCGCGGGGCTGGGACCCAGTACTTC. Translation gives CASSLINRGAGTQYF.

The chain has TRBV11-2 and TRBJ2-5, with TRBD1 matching over 11 bases. From germline, CDR1 is SGHAT and CDR2 FQNNGV. There are 15 residues in the CDR3. With 5 bases clipped from V and 2 bases from J, the junction kept 4 bases outside the gene matches. CDR3 residues: CASSRTGGSQETQYF. The CDR3 bases are TGTGCCAGCAGCAGGACAGGGGGCTCGCAAGAGACCCAGTACTTC.

This CDR3 reads CASSPGGVGLGKNIQYF. The DNA for the CDR3 is TGTGCCAGCAGCCCGGGCGGGGTGGGTCTCGGCAAAAACATTCAGTACTTC. This rearrangement joins TRBV7-2 to TRBJ2-4; a possible D gene is TRBD2 (6 bases). CDR1 is SGHTA, CDR2 FQGNSA, per germline. Trimming stripped 5 bases from V and 3 bases from J, with 20 bases between. This CDR3 is built from 17 residues.

This clone was recorded once. The rearrangement links TRBV6-1 to TRBJ2-3, with 9 bases lining up with TRBD2. Looked up from germline, CDR1 is MNHNS and CDR2 is SASEGT. The J segment lost 3 bases and the V segment lost 3 bases, leaving 7 bases of the junction unmatched. The CDR3 runs to 16 residues. In DNA form, the CDR3 reads TGTGCCAGCAGTGAGTCGGTAGCGGGAGATACAGATACGCAGTATTTT. Its protein product is CASSESVAGDTDTQYF.

This clone has only one observation. The chain has TRBV15 and TRBJ2-1; maybe TRBD2 (7 bases). The germline CDR1 and CDR2 sequences are LNHNV and YYDKDF (reference sequence). This CDR3 has 18 residues. Trimming cost V 1 base and J 1 base, with 17 bases left between them. The DNA of the CDR3 is TGTGCCACCAGCAGAGGGAGGGCAGGGGAGGGTTCCTACAATGAGCAGTTCTTC. This encodes CATSRGRAGEGSYNEQFF. Filled out from reference TRBV15 and TRBJ2-1, the complete variable domain reads DAMVIQNPRYQVTQFGKPVTLSCSQTLNHNVMYWYQQKSSQAPKLLFHYYDKDFNNEADTPDNFQSRRPNTSFCFLDIRSPGLGDTAMYLCATSRGRAGEGSYNEQFFGPGTRLTVL.

CDR3 in DNA: TGTGCCACCAGCAGAGATCTCCGGACAGGGTATAATTCACCCCTCCACTTT. Translating it yields CATSRDLRTGYNSPLHF. The chain carries TRBV15 and TRBJ1-6; TRBD1 agrees at 8 bases. V trimming: 0 bases; J trimming: 4 bases; junction bases outside the gene matches: 5. CDR1 is LNHNV, CDR2 YYDKDF, per germline (reference sequence). The CDR3 is made up of 17 amino acids.

This chain uses TRBV5-6 with TRBJ1-4; D perhaps matches TRBD1 (5 bases). Germline CDR1 is SGHDT and CDR2 is YYEEEE. The CDR3 extends over 16 amino acids. V dropped 1 base and J dropped 8 bases, with 18 bases sitting between them. The CDR3 DNA is TGTGCCAGCAGCTTGTACGGCGGGGCGCGAGAGGAAAAACTGTTTTTT. Translating gives CASSLYGGAREEKLFF.

The V call is TRBV7-9, the J call TRBJ1-4; D may be TRBD1 (5 bases). Deletions cut 5 bases from V and 0 bases from J, with 16 bases between. The CDR3 has 17 residues. CDR1 and CDR2 from the germline V gene are SEHNR and FQNEAQ (reference sequence). The CDR3 DNA reads TGTGCCAGCAGCCCCGGGGACTCAATTTCAACTAATGAAAAACTGTTTTTT. Translated, it gives CASSPGDSISTNEKLFF.

This chain links TRBV19 with TRBJ2-2; 13 nucleotides align to TRBD2. The V gene end was trimmed by 3 bases and the J gene end by 2 bases; junction bases not matched to a gene: 9. CDR3 length: 19 residues. Germline CDR1 LNHDA, CDR2 SQIVND (reference sequence). The chain's CDR3 is CASSIHRLAGGLNTGELFF. The DNA for the CDR3 is TGTGCCAGTAGTATTCATCGACTAGCGGGGGGCCTCAACACCGGGGAGCTGTTTTTT.

The chain has TRBV10-3 and TRBJ2-3; 10 bases agree with TRBD1. V was clipped by 9 bases and J by 1 base; unmatched bases: 13. Germline V gene sequence: CDR1 ENHRY, CDR2 SYGVKD. The CDR3 spans 17 residues. CDR3 region: CAIRGDRGNVGTDTQYF. The CDR3 DNA is TGTGCCATTCGTGGGGACAGGGGAAATGTGGGCACAGATACGCAGTATTTT.

The chain carries TRBV19 and TRBJ1-4; the match to TRBD1 covers 10 bases. This CDR3 region has 16 residues. V was pared by 5 bases and J by 4 bases, with 7 bases of the junction left unmatched. CDR1 and CDR2 from the germline V gene are LNHDA and SQIVND (reference sequence). The CDR3 bases are TGTGCCAGTAGTGTGAGGGACAGGGGCCATAATGAAAAACTGTTTTTT. It yields the protein CASSVRDRGHNEKLFF.

V and J are TRBV6-2 or TRBV6-3 and TRBJ1-1, with D possibly matching TRBD1 (6 bases). CDR1 and CDR2 from the germline V gene are MNHEY and SVGEGT. This CDR3 region has 13 residues. Trimming stripped 6 bases from V and 4 bases from J, with 12 bases between. CDR3 sequence: CASSHGQSTEAFF. The CDR3, as DNA: TGTGCCAGCAGCCACGGACAGTCCACTGAAGCTTTCTTT.

The rearrangement uses TRBV14 and TRBJ2-1, with TRBD2 matching 14 bases. CDR1 is SGHDN and CDR2 is FVKESK in the germline V gene. This CDR3 spans 22 amino acids. J lost 2 bases, V lost 0 bases, and 15 bases had no gene match. The CDR3 DNA is TGTGCCAGCAGCCAAGATTTCCGCCGAGGGACTAGCGGGAGTGGTGCCTACAATGAGCAGTTCTTC. Its translation: CASSQDFRRGTSGSGAYNEQFF.

The chain recombines TRBV7-8 with TRBJ2-2; TRBD2 agrees at 9 bases. Trimming removed 1 base from V and 1 base from J; junction bases left unmatched: 7. Germline V CDR1 and CDR2: SGHVS, FQNEAQ. The CDR3 runs to 18 residues. The CDR3 sequence is CASSLVGLAVLNTGELFF. The DNA for the CDR3 is TGTGCCAGCAGCTTAGTGGGACTAGCCGTGTTGAACACCGGGGAGCTGTTTTTT.

V and J are TRBV28 and TRBJ1-2; the D is unclear. Germline V gene sequence: CDR1 MDHEN, CDR2 SYDVKM. Trimming cost V 7 bases and J 8 bases, with 17 bases left between them. This CDR3 has 13 amino acids. In DNA, the CDR3 is TGTGCCAGCATCAATCCGGGAAGTTACGGCTACACCTTC. Protein: CASINPGSYGYTF.

V and J are TRBV3-1 (or the pseudogene TRBV3-2) and TRBJ2-1; 9 positions agree with TRBD2. There are 16 residues in the CDR3. Looked up from germline, CDR1 is LGHDT and CDR2 is YNNKEL (reference sequence). After removal of 3 bases from V and 7 bases from J, the junction contained 10 bases not matched to a gene. The CDR3 sequence: CASSQETSGRRNEQFF. In nucleotides, the CDR3 is TGTGCCAGCAGCCAGGAGACTAGCGGCAGGAGAAATGAGCAGTTCTTC.

V and J are TRBV4-1 and TRBJ2-7; 8 bases line up with TRBD1. The CDR3 totals 15 residues. V shed 0 bases, J shed 2 bases, and the junction held 3 bases outside the gene matches. Germline V gene sequence: CDR1 MGHRA, CDR2 YSYEKL. CDR3 in DNA: TGCGCCAGCAGCCAAGAATGGGGACAGGCCTACGAGCAGTACTTC. Translating it yields CASSQEWGQAYEQYF.

The chain combines TRBV29-1 with TRBJ1-1; D unclear. V was shortened by 4 bases and J by 1 base, with 13 bases between the two germline ends. The length of the CDR3 is 14 residues. Germline V gene sequence: CDR1 SQVTM, CDR2 ANQGSEA. The CDR3 loop reads CSVGTSSSNTEAFF. In DNA, the CDR3 is TGCAGCGTTGGGACTTCATCCTCGAACACTGAAGCTTTCTTT.

Here the CDR3 DNA reads TGTGCCTGGAGTCGACAGGTTAACTATGGCTACACCTTC. Protein product: CAWSRQVNYGYTF. The chain recombines TRBV30 with TRBJ1-2; D might be TRBD1 (6 bases). This CDR3 is built from 13 residues. CDR1 and CDR2 from the germline V gene are GTSNPN and SVGIG (reference sequence). Trimming took 2 bases from V and 1 from J, leaving 8 bases between them.

This rearrangement joins TRBV4-1 to TRBJ2-1; 8 nucleotides match TRBD2. Trimming took 0 bases from V and 9 from J; bases not matched to a gene: 4. Looked up from germline, CDR1 is MGHRA and CDR2 is YSYEKL. The CDR3 is 14 amino acids. The CDR3 sequence is CASSQEGTRREQFF. DNA for the CDR3: TGCGCCAGCAGCCAAGAAGGGACTAGACGTGAGCAGTTCTTC.

V usage is TRBV30 and J usage is TRBJ2-7, with 7 bases fitting TRBD1. The CDR3 contains 14 residues. Germline CDR1 and CDR2: GTSNPN and SVGIG (reference sequence). Losses at the gene ends were 5 bases for V and 2 bases for J; bases not matched to a gene: 9. CDR3 nucleotides: TGTGCCTGGCTGACAGGGCGTATACCCTACGAGCAGTACTTC. Its translation is CAWLTGRIPYEQYF.